The 23 T cell receptor beta chains presented below share a single source sample, sequenced in a study (TCRdb year 2016). Libraries were prepared through RT-PCR. Sequencing took place on an Illumina MiSeq. TCRdb trimmed the raw reads at Q25, called clones with MiXCR and kept productive beta chains. Identical CDR3 protein sequences are pooled into one entry, listed with their most common genes and DNA. The sample data list around 700,000 distinct CDR3 sequences, and about 14% of these were observed just once. Together, the top ten hold 3.6% of the sample. Sequencing was performed on memory CD4+ T cells from blood. The receptors originated from a female donor in good health, serving as a healthy control.

This rearrangement joins TRBV29-1 to TRBJ1-2; 7 nucleotides line up with TRBD1. Germline V CDR1 and CDR2: SQVTM, ANQGSEA. V lost 6 bases and J lost 5; bases outside the gene matches: 3. This CDR3 region has 11 residues. CDR3 nucleotide sequence: TGCAGCGTCGGACAGGATTATGGCTACACCTTC. Translation gives CSVGQDYGYTF.

The chain recombines TRBV5-8 with TRBJ2-7; 9 nucleotides match TRBD1. The CDR3 contains 15 residues. CDR1 is SGHTS and CDR2 is YDEGEE in the germline V gene. V was clipped by 2 bases and J by 3 bases; unmatched bases: 6. The CDR3 DNA follows: TGTGCCAGCAGCTTACTCGGACAGGGGATCTACGAGCAGTACTTC. The encoded protein is CASSLLGQGIYEQYF.

This clonotype was found once. V and J are TRBV12-3 or TRBV12-4 and TRBJ1-4; no firm D call. Trimming pared 8 bases from V and 0 bases from J, leaving 10 bases between. The CDR3 length is 14 residues. CDR3 residues: CASGTGPTNEKLFF. CDR3 nucleotides: TGTGCCAGCGGAACCGGGCCAACTAATGAAAAACTGTTTTTT.

The gene calls are TRBV12-3 or TRBV12-4 and TRBJ2-5; TRBD1 matches 7 bases. V shed 4 bases, J shed 2 bases, and the junction held 4 bases outside the gene matches. The CDR3 covers 14 residues. The DNA of the CDR3 is TGTGCCAGCAGTTGGGACAGTAAACAAGAGACCCAGTACTTC. Its protein product is CASSWDSKQETQYF.

This chain joins TRBV12-3 or TRBV12-4 and TRBJ1-1; a possible D gene is TRBD1 (6 bases). V was clipped by 5 bases and J by 3 bases, with 10 bases between them. This CDR3 contains 13 residues. In DNA, the CDR3 is TGTGCCAGCAGTATGGACAGATACACTGAAGCTTTCTTT. Translating it yields CASSMDRYTEAFF.

In this sample, this clonotype turned up a few times. This chain joins TRBV20-1 and TRBJ2-7; D possibly corresponds to TRBD1 (6 bases). V lost 2 bases to trimming and J lost 2 bases, with 13 bases between them. The CDR3 has 14 residues. CDR1 and CDR2 from the germline V gene are DFQATT and SNEGSKA (reference sequence). In DNA, the CDR3 is TGCAGTGCTAGAATGACAGGATCCGCCTACGAGCAGTACTTC. It yields the protein CSARMTGSAYEQYF.

Concerning this clonotype: A clone one base away is much larger, so this may be a read error. The V call is TRBV7-2, the J call TRBJ2-1; 15 bases map to TRBD2. From germline, CDR1 is SGHTA and CDR2 FQGNSA. V was clipped by 0 bases and J by 10 bases; unmatched bases: 13. The CDR3 sequence is 19 residues long. The CDR3 DNA reads TGTGCCAGCAGCTTAGCGGCTGGGACTAGCGGGGGGTCTAGGAAAGAGCAGTTCTTC. As protein: CASSLAAGTSGGSRKEQFF.

The chain is built from TRBV20-1 and TRBJ1-1; D is ambiguous. This CDR3 region has 12 residues. Trimming removed 1 base from V and 3 bases from J, with 6 bases in between. Germline CDR1 is DFQATT and CDR2 is SNEGSKA (reference sequence). The CDR3 loop reads CSARAPHTEAFF. For the CDR3, the DNA is TGCAGTGCTAGAGCGCCGCACACTGAAGCTTTCTTT.

This chain links TRBV5-1 with TRBJ2-6; a weak D match, TRBD2 (6 bases). V dropped 5 bases and J dropped 2 bases, with 20 bases sitting between them. CDR3 size: 18 residues. Germline CDR1 reads SGHRS; CDR2 reads YFSETQ. The CDR3 loop reads CASSSLPGLRTGANVLTF. The DNA for the CDR3 is TGCGCCAGCAGTTCGCTCCCGGGACTCCGGACTGGGGCCAACGTCCTGACTTTC. The whole variable domain, remainder taken from reference TRBV5-1 and TRBJ2-6, is KAGVTQTPRYLIKTRGQQVTLSCSPISGHRSVSWYQQTPGQGLQFLFEYFSETQRNKGNFPGRFSGRQFSNSRSEMNVSTLELGDSALYLCASSSLPGLRTGANVLTFGAGSRLTVL.

At least ten counts were recorded for this clonotype. This chain links TRBV7-9 with TRBJ1-3; D is ambiguous. V was cut by 5 bases and J by 0 bases, with 5 bases left in between. Germline CDR1 and CDR2: SEHNR and FQNEAQ (reference sequence). The CDR3 length is 13 residues. The chain's CDR3 is CASSPSSGNTIYF. CDR3 DNA: TGTGCCAGCAGCCCGAGCTCTGGAAACACCATATATTTT.

This clonotype was observed a handful of times. V is TRBV6-5 and J is TRBJ2-3, with TRBD2 matching 9 bases. The V and J ends lost 1 base and 1 base, in that order; junction bases with no gene match: 3. Per germline, CDR1 MNHEY and CDR2 SVGAGI. This CDR3 region has 16 residues. The CDR3 is CASSYLQREGTDTQYF. The DNA of the CDR3 is TGTGCCAGCAGTTACTTACAGCGGGAGGGCACAGATACGCAGTATTTT.

The gene calls are TRBV20-1 and TRBJ2-7; D gene unclear. The length of the CDR3 is 15 residues. Germline V gene data show CDR1 as DFQATT and CDR2 as SNEGSKA (reference sequence). Trimming took off 5 bases at V and 0 bases at J, with 17 bases between the two ends. In DNA form, the CDR3 reads TGCAGTGCTCCTTATAACGGAATTAACTCCTACGAGCAGTACTTC. Encoded protein: CSAPYNGINSYEQYF.

This clonotype was observed at least ten times. The chain couples TRBV5-1 to TRBJ2-5; 8 bases agree with TRBD1. This CDR3 spans 15 amino acids. Per the germline V gene, CDR1 is SGHRS and CDR2 is YFSETQ. V lost 2 bases to trimming and J lost 0 bases; unmatched junction nucleotides: 3. The CDR3 nucleotides are TGCGCCAGCAGCTTCCAGGGACAGGACCAAGAGACCCAGTACTTC. This translates into CASSFQGQDQETQYF.

This chain connects TRBV11-2 to TRBJ2-1; 8 bases fit TRBD2. Germline CDR1 is SGHAT and CDR2 is FQNNGV. CDR3 length: 14 residues. The J segment lost 9 bases and the V segment lost 1 base, leaving 5 bases of the junction unmatched. The CDR3 coding sequence is TGTGCCAGCAGCTTAGCGGGAGGGCAGAGTGAGCAGTTCTTC. It codes for CASSLAGGQSEQFF.

To note about this clonotype: A much more abundant neighbour one base away suggests this may be a read error. The gene calls are TRBV5-1 and TRBJ2-3, with 9 bases that match TRBD2. The V segment lost 7 bases and the J segment 1 base; nucleotides outside the gene matches: 4. The germline CDR1 and CDR2 sequences are SGHRS and YFSETQ. The CDR3 length is 14 residues. CDR3 sequence (DNA): TGCGCCAGCCGGACTAGCGATGGCACAGATACGCAGTATTTT. This codes for CASRTSDGTDTQYF.

Many counts were recorded for this clonotype. The rearrangement uses TRBV27 and TRBJ2-6; D ambiguous. The CDR3 runs 13 residues. Germline V lookup: CDR1 MNHEY, CDR2 SMNVEV (reference sequence). The V gene lost 6 bases and the J gene lost 0 bases, with 3 bases spanning the gap. This chain's CDR3 is CASRGSGANVLTF. The CDR3, as DNA: TGTGCCAGCAGGGGCTCTGGGGCCAACGTCCTGACTTTC.

The chain joins TRBV20-1 to TRBJ2-2, with 10 bases fitting TRBD2. Trimming cost V 3 bases and J 4 bases; bases outside gene matches: 8. The CDR3 has 16 amino acids. Germline CDR1 is DFQATT and CDR2 is SNEGSKA (reference sequence). DNA for the CDR3: TGCAGTGCTAGGCCAGCGGGAGGGCCGGGCACCGGGGAGCTGTTTTTT. Translation gives CSARPAGGPGTGELFF.

This clonotype was detected many times. The chain recombines TRBV6-2 or TRBV6-3 with TRBJ2-1; D not resolved. This CDR3 has 12 residues. The V and J ends lost 7 bases and 6 bases respectively, with 10 bases between them. CDR1 is MNHEY, CDR2 SVGEGT, per germline. CDR3 amino acids: CASNERFNEQFF. CDR3 coding DNA: TGTGCCAGCAATGAACGATTCAATGAGCAGTTCTTC.

This clonotype appeared a few times. V gene TRBV4-3 combines with J gene TRBJ1-4; 7 nucleotides match TRBD1. V lost 2 bases to trimming and J lost 3 bases; unmatched junction nucleotides: 9. The CDR3 totals 17 residues. Germline V lookup: CDR1 LGHNA, CDR2 YSLEER. This chain's CDR3 is CASSQQPLGQSNEKLFF. The CDR3 region has the DNA TGCGCCAGCAGCCAACAACCCTTGGGACAGTCTAATGAAAAACTGTTTTTT.

In its sample, this clonotype was seen many times. The genes are TRBV6-1 and TRBJ2-2; possibly TRBD2 for D (5 bases). V lost 7 bases and J lost 7, with 16 bases in between. The CDR3 sequence is 14 residues long. Germline V lookup: CDR1 MNHNS, CDR2 SASEGT. CDR3 sequence: CASKQGSGGGELFF. For the CDR3, the DNA is TGTGCCAGCAAGCAAGGGAGCGGCGGCGGGGAGCTGTTTTTT.

This clonotype was counted between two and nine times. The CDR3 coding sequence is TGTGCCAGCAGCATCGGGGGGCCCTCCTACGAGCAGTACTTC. This gives the protein CASSIGGPSYEQYF. The chain recombines TRBV6-5 with TRBJ2-7; maybe TRBD2 (7 bases). The V end was cut by 6 bases, the J end by 0 bases, with 12 bases between. The CDR3 spans 14 residues. The germline V gene has CDR1 MNHEY and CDR2 SVGAGI.

This clonotype was seen a few times. The chain has TRBV7-8 and TRBJ2-5; D is unclear. Germline V gene sequence: CDR1 SGHVS, CDR2 FQNEAQ. The CDR3 is 14 amino acids. V lost 2 bases to trimming and J lost 5 bases, with 12 bases between them. DNA of the CDR3: TGTGCCAGCAGCTTAAGGGTTAGCATCGAGACCCAGTACTTC. This sequence encodes CASSLRVSIETQYF. Filled out from reference TRBV7-8 and TRBJ2-5, the complete variable domain reads GAGVSQSPRYKVAKRGQDVALRCDPISGHVSLFWYQQALGQGPEFLTYFQNEAQLDKSGLPSDRFFAERPEGSVSTLKIQRTQQEDSAVYLCASSLRVSIETQYFGPGTRLLVL.

This chain connects TRBV6-2 or TRBV6-3 to TRBJ2-1; TRBD1 matches at 12 bases. Germline V gives CDR1 MNHEY, CDR2 SVGEGT. This CDR3 comprises 12 residues. After removal of 3 bases from V and 15 bases from J, the junction contained 3 bases not matched to a gene. CDR3 loop: CASSYSGQGAFF. The CDR3, as DNA: TGTGCCAGCAGTTATTCGGGACAGGGGGCGTTCTTC.